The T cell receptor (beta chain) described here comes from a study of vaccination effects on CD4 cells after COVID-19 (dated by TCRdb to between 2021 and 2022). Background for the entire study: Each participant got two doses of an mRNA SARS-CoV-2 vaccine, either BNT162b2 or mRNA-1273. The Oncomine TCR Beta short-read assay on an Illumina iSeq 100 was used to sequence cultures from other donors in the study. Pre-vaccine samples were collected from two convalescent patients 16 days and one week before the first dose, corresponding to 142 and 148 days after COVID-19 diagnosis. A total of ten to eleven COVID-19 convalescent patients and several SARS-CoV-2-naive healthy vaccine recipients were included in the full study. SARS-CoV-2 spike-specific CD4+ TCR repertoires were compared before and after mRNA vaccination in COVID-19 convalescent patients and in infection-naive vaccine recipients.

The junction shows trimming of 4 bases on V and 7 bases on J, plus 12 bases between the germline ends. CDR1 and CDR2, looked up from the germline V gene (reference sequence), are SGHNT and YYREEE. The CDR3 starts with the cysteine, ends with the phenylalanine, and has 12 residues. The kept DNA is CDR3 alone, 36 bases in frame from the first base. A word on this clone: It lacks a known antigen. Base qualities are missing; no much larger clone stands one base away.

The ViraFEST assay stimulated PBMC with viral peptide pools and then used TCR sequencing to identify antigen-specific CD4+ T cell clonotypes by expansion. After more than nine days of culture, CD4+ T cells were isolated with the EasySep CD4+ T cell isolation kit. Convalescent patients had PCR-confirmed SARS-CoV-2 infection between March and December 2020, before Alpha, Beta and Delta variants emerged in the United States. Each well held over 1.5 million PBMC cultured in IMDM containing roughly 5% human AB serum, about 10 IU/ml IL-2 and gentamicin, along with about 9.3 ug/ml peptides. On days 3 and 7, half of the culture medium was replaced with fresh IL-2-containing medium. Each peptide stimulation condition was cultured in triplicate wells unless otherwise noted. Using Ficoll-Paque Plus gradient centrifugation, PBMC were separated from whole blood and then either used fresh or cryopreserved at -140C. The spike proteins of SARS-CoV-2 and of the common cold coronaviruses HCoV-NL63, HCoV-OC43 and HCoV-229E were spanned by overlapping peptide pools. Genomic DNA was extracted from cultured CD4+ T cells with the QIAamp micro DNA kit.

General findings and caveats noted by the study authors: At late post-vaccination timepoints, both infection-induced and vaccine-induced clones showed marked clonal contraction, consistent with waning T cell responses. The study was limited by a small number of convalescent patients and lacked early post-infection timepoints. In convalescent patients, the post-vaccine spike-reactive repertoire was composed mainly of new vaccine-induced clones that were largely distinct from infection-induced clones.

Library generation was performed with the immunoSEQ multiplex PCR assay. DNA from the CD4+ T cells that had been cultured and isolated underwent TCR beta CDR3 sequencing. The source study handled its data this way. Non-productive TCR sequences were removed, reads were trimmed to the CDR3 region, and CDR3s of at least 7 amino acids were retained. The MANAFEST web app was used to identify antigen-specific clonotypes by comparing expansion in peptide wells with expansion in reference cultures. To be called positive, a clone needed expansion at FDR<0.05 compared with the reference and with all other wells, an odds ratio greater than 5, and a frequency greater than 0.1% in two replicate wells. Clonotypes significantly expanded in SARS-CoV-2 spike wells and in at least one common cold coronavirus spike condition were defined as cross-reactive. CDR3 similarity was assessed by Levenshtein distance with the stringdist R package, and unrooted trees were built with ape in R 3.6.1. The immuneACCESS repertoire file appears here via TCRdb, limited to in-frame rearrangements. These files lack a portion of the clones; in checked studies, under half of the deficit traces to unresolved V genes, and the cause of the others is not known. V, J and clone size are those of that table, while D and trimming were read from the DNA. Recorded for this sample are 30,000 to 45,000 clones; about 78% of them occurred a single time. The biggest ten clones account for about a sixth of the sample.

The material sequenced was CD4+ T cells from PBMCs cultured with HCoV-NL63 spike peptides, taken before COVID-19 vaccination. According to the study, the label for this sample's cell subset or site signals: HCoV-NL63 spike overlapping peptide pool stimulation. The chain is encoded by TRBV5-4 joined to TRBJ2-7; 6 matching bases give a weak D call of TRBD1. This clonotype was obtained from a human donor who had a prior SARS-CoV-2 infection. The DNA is TGTGCCAGCAGCCCTACAGGGCGAGAGCAGTACTTC. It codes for CASSPTGREQYF.